This record covers a single TCR beta chain. In the original processing: Cell counts per sample came from amplifying reference gene primers. TCRdb's copy holds only in-frame clones and misses some; the assay was immunoSEQ multiplex PCR. The V and J calls and clone size were taken over from that table, and D and trimming were inferred from the DNA. The sample has about 440,000 clones; roughly 87% are singletons. This sample stems from a study of blood T cell repertoires in COVID-19. Study-level background: Acute and convalescent COVID-19 specimens originated in the United States, Italy and Spain.

Specimen: PBMCs or T cells enriched from blood (not recorded which). The receptor was derived from a man between 18 and 29 years old who had recovered from COVID-19.

In nucleotides, the CDR3 is TGTGCCAGCAGCCCGGGACAGGGGTATTATCAGCCCCAGCATTTT. The encoded protein is CASSPGQGYYQPQHF. This chain uses TRBV11-2 with TRBJ1-5; 10 bases map to TRBD1. Per germline, CDR1 SGHAT and CDR2 FQNNGV. This CDR3 is built from 15 residues. The V and J ends lost 5 bases and 5 bases, in that order; junction bases with no gene match: 6.